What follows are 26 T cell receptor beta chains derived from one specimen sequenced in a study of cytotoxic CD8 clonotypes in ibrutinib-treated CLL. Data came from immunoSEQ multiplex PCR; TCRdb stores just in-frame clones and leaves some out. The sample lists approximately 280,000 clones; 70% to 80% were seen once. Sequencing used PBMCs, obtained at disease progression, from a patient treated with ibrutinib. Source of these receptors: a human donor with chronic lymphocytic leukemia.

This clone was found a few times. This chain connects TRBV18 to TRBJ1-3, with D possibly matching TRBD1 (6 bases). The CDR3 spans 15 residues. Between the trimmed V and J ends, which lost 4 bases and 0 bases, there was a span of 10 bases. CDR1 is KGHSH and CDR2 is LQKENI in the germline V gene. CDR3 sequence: CASSHGTSSGNTIYF. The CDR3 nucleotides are TGTGCCAGCTCACACGGGACATCCTCTGGAAACACCATATATTTT.

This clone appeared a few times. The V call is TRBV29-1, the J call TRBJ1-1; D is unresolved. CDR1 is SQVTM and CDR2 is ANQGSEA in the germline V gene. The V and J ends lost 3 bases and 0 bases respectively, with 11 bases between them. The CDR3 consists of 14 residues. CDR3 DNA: TGCAGCGTTGAGCGGGCCCTTATGAACACTGAAGCTTTCTTT. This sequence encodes CSVERALMNTEAFF.

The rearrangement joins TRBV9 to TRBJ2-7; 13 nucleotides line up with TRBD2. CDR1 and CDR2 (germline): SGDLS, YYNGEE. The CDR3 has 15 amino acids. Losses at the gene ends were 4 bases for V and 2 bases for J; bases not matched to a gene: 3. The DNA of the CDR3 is TGTGCCAGCAGCATTGGGACTAGCGGGGCCTACGAGCAGTACTTC. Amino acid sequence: CASSIGTSGAYEQYF.

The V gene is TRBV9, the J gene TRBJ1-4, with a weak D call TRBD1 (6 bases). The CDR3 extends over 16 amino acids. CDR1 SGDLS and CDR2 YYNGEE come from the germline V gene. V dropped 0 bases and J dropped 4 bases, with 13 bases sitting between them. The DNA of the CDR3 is TGTGCCAGCAGCGTAGGGAACAGGGTACATAATGAAAAACTGTTTTTT. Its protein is CASSVGNRVHNEKLFF.

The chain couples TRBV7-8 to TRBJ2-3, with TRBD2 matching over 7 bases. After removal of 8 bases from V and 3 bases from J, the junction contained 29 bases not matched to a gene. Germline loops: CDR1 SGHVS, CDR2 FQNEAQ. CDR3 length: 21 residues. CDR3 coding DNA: TGTGCCAGCTTGGGACTATCGACCCCCCACTCACCAGGGCAAAAGACAGATACGCAGTATTTT. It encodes CASLGLSTPHSPGQKTDTQYF.

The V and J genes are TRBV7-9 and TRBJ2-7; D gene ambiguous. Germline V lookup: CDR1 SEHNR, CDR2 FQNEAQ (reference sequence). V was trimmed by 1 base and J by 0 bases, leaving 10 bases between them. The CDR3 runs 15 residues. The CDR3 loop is CASSLGVDVSYEQYF. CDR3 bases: TGTGCCAGCAGCTTAGGAGTTGATGTCTCCTACGAGCAGTACTTC.

The CDR3 bases are TGTGCCAGCAGCACGATAGCGGGAGTCGGCTTCGATGAGCAGTTCTTC. Protein sequence: CASSTIAGVGFDEQFF. V and J are TRBV9 and TRBJ2-1, with 9 positions matching TRBD2. V was clipped by 4 bases and J by 8 bases; unmatched bases: 13. The germline V gene has CDR1 SGDLS and CDR2 YYNGEE. The CDR3 length is 16 residues.

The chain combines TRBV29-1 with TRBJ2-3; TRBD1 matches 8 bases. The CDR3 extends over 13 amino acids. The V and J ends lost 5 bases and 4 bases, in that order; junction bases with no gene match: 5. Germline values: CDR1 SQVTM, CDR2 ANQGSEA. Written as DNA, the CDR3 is TGCAGCGTTTTGGCAGGGGGCCCAGATACGCAGTATTTT. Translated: CSVLAGGPDTQYF.

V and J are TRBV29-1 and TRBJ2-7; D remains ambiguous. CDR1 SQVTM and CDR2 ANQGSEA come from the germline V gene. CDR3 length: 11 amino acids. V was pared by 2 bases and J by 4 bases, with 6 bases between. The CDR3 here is CSVEWGYEQYF. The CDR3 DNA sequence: TGCAGCGTTGAATGGGGTTACGAGCAGTACTTC.

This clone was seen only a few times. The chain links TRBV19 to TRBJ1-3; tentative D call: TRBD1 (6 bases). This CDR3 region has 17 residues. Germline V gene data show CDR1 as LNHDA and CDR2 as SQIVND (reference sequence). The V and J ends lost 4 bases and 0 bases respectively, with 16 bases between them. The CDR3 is CASSTYGDISSGNTIYF. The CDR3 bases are TGTGCCAGTAGTACATATGGGGACATCTCCTCTGGAAACACCATATATTTT.

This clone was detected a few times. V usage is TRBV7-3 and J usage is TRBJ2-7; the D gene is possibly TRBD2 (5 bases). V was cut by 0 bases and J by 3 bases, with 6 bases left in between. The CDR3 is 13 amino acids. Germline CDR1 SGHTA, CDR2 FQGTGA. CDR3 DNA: TGTGCCAGCAGCTTAACAGAGGGCTACGAGCAGTACTTC. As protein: CASSLTEGYEQYF.

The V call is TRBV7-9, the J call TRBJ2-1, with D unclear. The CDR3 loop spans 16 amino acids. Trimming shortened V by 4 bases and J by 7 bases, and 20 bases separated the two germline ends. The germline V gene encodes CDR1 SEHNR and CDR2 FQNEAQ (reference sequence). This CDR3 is CASSSPAISKRNEQFF. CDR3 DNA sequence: TGTGCCAGCAGCTCCCCAGCGATCTCGAAAAGGAATGAGCAGTTCTTC. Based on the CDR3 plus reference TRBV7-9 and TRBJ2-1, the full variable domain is DTGVSQNPRHKITKRGQNVTFRCDPISEHNRLYWYRQTLGQGPEFLTYFQNEAQLEKSRLLSDRFSAERPKGSFSTLEIQRTEQGDSAMYLCASSSPAISKRNEQFFGPGTRLTVL.

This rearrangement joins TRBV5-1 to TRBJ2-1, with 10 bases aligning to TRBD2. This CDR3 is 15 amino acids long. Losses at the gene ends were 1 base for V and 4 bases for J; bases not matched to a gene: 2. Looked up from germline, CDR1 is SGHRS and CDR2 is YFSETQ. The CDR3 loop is CASSLRTSGYNEQFF. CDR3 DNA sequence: TGCGCCAGCAGCTTGAGGACTAGCGGTTACAATGAGCAGTTCTTC.

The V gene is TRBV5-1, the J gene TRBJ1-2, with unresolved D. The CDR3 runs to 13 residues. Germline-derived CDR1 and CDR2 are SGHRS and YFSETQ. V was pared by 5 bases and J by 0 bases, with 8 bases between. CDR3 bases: TGCGCCAGCAGTGCACAGCCTAACTATGGCTACACCTTC. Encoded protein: CASSAQPNYGYTF.

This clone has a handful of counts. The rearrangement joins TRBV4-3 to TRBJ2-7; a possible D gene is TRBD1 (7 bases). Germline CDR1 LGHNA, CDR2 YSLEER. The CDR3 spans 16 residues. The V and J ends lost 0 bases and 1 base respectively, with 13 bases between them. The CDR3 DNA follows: TGCGCCAGCAGCCAAGAGGCGGGGACAGCTTCCTACGAGCAGTACTTC. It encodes CASSQEAGTASYEQYF.

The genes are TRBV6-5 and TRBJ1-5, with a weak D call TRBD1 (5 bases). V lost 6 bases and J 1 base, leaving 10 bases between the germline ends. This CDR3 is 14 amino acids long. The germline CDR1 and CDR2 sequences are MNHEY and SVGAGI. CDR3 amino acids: CASSTRVSNQPQHF. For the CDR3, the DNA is TGTGCCAGCAGCACCAGGGTGAGCAATCAGCCCCAGCATTTT.

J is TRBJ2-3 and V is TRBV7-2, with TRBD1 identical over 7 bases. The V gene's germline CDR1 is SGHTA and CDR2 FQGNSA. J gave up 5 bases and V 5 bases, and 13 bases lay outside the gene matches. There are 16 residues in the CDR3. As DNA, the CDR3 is TGTGCCAGCAGCCACAGACAGGGTCAAATTCTAGATACGCAGTATTTT. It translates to CASSHRQGQILDTQYF.

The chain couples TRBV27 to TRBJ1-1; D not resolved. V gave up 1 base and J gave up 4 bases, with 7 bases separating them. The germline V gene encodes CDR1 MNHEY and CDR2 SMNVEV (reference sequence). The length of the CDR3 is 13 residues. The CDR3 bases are TGTGCCAGCAGTTTATATGTAGGCACTGAAGCTTTCTTT. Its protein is CASSLYVGTEAFF.

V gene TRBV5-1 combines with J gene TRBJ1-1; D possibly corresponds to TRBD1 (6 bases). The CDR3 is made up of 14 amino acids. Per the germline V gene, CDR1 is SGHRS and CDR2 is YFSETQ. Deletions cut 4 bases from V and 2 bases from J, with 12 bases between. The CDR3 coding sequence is TGCGCCAGCAGCCTTGGACAGATAAACACTGAAGCTTTCTTT. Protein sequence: CASSLGQINTEAFF. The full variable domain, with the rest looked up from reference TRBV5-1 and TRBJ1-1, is KAGVTQTPRYLIKTRGQQVTLSCSPISGHRSVSWYQQTPGQGLQFLFEYFSETQRNKGNFPGRFSGRQFSNSRSEMNVSTLELGDSALYLCASSLGQINTEAFFGQGTRLTVV.

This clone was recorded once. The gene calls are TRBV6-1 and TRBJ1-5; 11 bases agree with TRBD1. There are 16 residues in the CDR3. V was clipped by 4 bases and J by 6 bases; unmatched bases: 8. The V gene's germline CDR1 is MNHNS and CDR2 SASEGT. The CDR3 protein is CASSADRGPIPQPQHF. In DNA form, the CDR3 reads TGTGCCAGCAGTGCGGACAGGGGGCCTATTCCTCAGCCCCAGCATTTT.

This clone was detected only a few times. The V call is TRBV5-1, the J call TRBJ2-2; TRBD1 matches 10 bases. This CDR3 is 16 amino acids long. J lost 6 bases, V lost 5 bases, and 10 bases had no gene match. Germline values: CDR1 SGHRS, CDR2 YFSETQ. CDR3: CASRAGTGVIPGELFF. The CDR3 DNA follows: TGCGCCAGCAGGGCCGGGACAGGGGTAATCCCCGGGGAGCTGTTTTTT.

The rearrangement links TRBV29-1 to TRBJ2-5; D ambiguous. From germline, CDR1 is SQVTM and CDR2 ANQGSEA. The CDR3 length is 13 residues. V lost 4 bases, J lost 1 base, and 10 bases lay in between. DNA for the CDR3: TGCAGCGTTGTCGCAAGGATCCAAGAGACCCAGTACTTC. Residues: CSVVARIQETQYF.

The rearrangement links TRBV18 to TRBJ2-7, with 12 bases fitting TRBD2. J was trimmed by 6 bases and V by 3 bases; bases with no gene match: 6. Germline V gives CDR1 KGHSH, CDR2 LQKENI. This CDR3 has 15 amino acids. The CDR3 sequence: CASSPPTSGSGEQYF. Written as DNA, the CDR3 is TGTGCCAGCTCACCGCCGACTAGCGGGAGTGGCGAGCAGTACTTC.

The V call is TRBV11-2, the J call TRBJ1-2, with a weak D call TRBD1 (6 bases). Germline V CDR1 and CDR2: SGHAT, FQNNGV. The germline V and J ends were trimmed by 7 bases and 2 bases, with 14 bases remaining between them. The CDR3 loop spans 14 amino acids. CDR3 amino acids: CASTPLQGNYGYTF. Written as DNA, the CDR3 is TGTGCCAGCACCCCTCTACAGGGAAACTATGGCTACACCTTC.

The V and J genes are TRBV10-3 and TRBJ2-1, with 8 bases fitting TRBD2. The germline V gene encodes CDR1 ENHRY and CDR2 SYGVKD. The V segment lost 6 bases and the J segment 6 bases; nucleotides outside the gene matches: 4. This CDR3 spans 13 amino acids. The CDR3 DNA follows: TGTGCCATCAGCCTAGCGGGTGGCAATGAGCAGTTCTTC. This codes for CAISLAGGNEQFF.

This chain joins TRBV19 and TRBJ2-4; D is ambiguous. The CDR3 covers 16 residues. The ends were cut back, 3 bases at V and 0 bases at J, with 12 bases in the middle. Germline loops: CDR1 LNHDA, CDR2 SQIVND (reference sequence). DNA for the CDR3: TGTGCCAGTAGTATTATCCCGACTTTAGCCAAAAACATTCAGTACTTC. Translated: CASSIIPTLAKNIQYF.